This T cell receptor (beta chain) was recovered during a study of blood T cells in healthy people across ages. Findings of the study overall: Expanded clonotype shifts may have been confounded, as the donors had an unknown CMV status. Long-lived donors exceeded aged donors in naive CD4+ cells and diversity.

Concerning this clonotype itself: Antigen unknown.

This CDR3 region has 13 residues. Germline V gene lookup returns CDR1 SGHRS and CDR2 YFSETQ. Healthy Caucasian individuals from Russia aged roughly 6 to 95 served as donors. It was with a sample-barcoded 5' primer and a J-beta primer mix that a second PCR of about 7 to 12 cycles was run. TCRdb redid the calling of the 5' RACE reads with MiXCR, one entry per CDR3 protein. This table holds around 1.5 million distinct CDR3 sequences, 42% found once. The chain employs TRBV5-1 and TRBJ2-4, with 7 bases fitting TRBD2. With the DNA end fitting TRBJ2-7 better, the J assignment may be wrong. The sequencing input was blood. The clonotype comes from a woman younger than 35 in good health. The CDR3 bases are TGCGCCAGCAGCTTCAGCGGGAACAACGAGCAGTACTTC. This codes for CASSFSGNNEQYF.